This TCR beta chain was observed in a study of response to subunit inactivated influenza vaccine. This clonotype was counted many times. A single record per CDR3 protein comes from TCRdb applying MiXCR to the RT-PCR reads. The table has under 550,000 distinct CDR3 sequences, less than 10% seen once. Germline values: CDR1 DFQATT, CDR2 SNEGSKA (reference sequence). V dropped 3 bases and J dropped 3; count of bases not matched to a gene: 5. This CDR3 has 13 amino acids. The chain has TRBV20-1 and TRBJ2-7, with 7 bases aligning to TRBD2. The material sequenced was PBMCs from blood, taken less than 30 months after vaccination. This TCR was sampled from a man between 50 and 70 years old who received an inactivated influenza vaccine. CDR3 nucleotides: TGCAGTGCTAGTTCAAGCGGGATCTACGAGCAGTACTTC. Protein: CSASSSGIYEQYF.